The 20 T cell receptor beta chains presented below share a single source sample, sequenced in a study of blood T cell repertoires in COVID-19. The repertoire was sequenced with immunoSEQ multiplex PCR; TCRdb's copy has only in-frame clones and lacks some. The sample includes 120,000 or so clones, about 88% of them seen just once. The specimen sequenced was peripheral blood. These receptors all stem from an elderly woman with acute or convalescent COVID-19.

This rearrangement joins TRBV10-3 to TRBJ1-3, with 9 nucleotides matching TRBD1. The CDR3 contains 14 residues. CDR1 is ENHRY and CDR2 is SYGVKD in the germline V gene. V shed 6 bases, J shed 4 bases, and the junction held 4 bases outside the gene matches. In DNA form, the CDR3 reads TGTGCCATCAGAAACAGGGGGCCGGGAAACACCATATATTTT. Its translation: CAIRNRGPGNTIYF.

The rearrangement uses TRBV5-4 and TRBJ1-2; tentatively, D is TRBD1 (5 bases). V shed 0 bases and J shed 2 bases, with 5 bases lying between them. CDR1 and CDR2 (germline): SGHNT, YYREEE (reference sequence). CDR3 length: 13 amino acids. The chain's CDR3 is CASSLDRNYGYTF. The DNA of the CDR3 is TGTGCCAGCAGCTTGGACAGGAACTATGGCTACACCTTC.

This chain connects TRBV29-1 to TRBJ1-1; D remains ambiguous. V shed 2 bases and J shed 3 bases, with 10 bases lying between them. Germline loops: CDR1 SQVTM, CDR2 ANQGSEA. This CDR3 has 13 amino acids. The CDR3 sequence is CSVERTGDTEAFF. The CDR3 DNA sequence: TGCAGCGTTGAAAGGACCGGGGACACTGAAGCTTTCTTT. Using reference TRBV29-1 and TRBJ1-1 for the parts outside the CDR3, the full variable domain is SAVISQKPSRDICQRGTSLTIQCQVDSQVTMMFWYRQQPGQSLTLIATANQGSEATYESGFVIDKFPISRPNLTFSTLTVSNMSPEDSSIYLCSVERTGDTEAFFGQGTRLTVV.

The rearrangement joins TRBV5-1 to TRBJ1-2; D is undetermined. This CDR3 contains 14 residues. Trimming took off 0 bases at V and 1 base at J, with 7 bases between the two ends. From germline, CDR1 is SGHRS and CDR2 YFSETQ. The CDR3 region is CASSLDSRNYGYTF. CDR3 DNA sequence: TGCGCCAGCAGCTTGGATTCGCGTAACTATGGCTACACCTTC.

This chain joins TRBV4-3 and TRBJ1-2; no clear D. The CDR3 runs 13 residues. The germline V and J ends were trimmed by 4 bases and 0 bases, with 6 bases remaining between them. Germline-derived CDR1 and CDR2 are LGHNA and YSLEER. CDR3 coding DNA: TGCGCCAGCAGCCCCGTTGCTAACTATGGCTACACCTTC. Amino acids: CASSPVANYGYTF.

The chain employs TRBV5-4 and TRBJ2-5; possibly TRBD1 for D (7 bases). Per germline, CDR1 SGHNT and CDR2 YYREEE (reference sequence). This CDR3 comprises 16 residues. Trimming shortened V by 4 bases and J by 4 bases, and 20 bases separated the two germline ends. CDR3 protein: CASSPSPGTAGETQYF. The CDR3, as DNA: TGTGCCAGCAGCCCTTCCCCTGGGACAGCGGGAGAGACCCAGTACTTC.

V gene TRBV18 combines with J gene TRBJ2-7; 9 nucleotides align to TRBD2. The CDR3 loop spans 15 amino acids. The germline gives CDR1 KGHSH, CDR2 LQKENI. With V trimmed by 6 bases and J by 2 bases, 8 bases remained unmatched. CDR3 amino acids: CASSPGLAGTYEQYF. The CDR3 DNA reads TGTGCCAGCTCCCCGGGACTAGCCGGGACCTACGAGCAGTACTTC.

The DNA of the CDR3 is TGTGCATTTTCCCCCACAGGGGGCACTGAAGCTTTCTTT. Protein sequence: CAFSPTGGTEAFF. V usage is TRBV5-4 and J usage is TRBJ1-1; 8 bases line up with TRBD1. Germline values: CDR1 SGHNT, CDR2 YYREEE (reference sequence). The CDR3 loop spans 13 amino acids.

The chain has TRBV9 and TRBJ1-3; D gene ambiguous. The germline V and J ends were trimmed by 0 bases and 4 bases, with 14 bases remaining between them. Germline V gives CDR1 SGDLS, CDR2 YYNGEE. The CDR3 consists of 16 residues. The CDR3 bases are TGTGCCAGCAGCGTAGAGATGAGTTTACGCGGAAACACCATATATTTT. Encoded protein: CASSVEMSLRGNTIYF.

The chain recombines TRBV7-2 with TRBJ1-4; possibly TRBD1 for D (5 bases). Germline V gives CDR1 SGHTA, CDR2 FQGNSA. V shed 1 base and J shed 8 bases, with 11 bases lying between them. The CDR3 is 14 amino acids. The CDR3 bases are TGTGCCAGCAGCTTAGATAAGGGGTCAGAAAAACTGTTTTTT. Translating gives CASSLDKGSEKLFF.

The chain employs TRBV5-4 and TRBJ1-3; the D gene is possibly TRBD1 (5 bases). Germline assignment: CDR1 SGHNT and CDR2 YYREEE (reference sequence). The CDR3 spans 14 residues. Trimming shortened V by 2 bases and J by 4 bases, and 10 bases separated the two germline ends. The chain's CDR3 is CASSLEGRGNTIYF. The CDR3 nucleotides read TGTGCCAGCAGCTTAGAGGGGAGGGGAAACACCATATATTTT.

The chain has TRBV9 and TRBJ1-3; 7 bases are shared with TRBD1. Germline V gene data show CDR1 as SGDLS and CDR2 as YYNGEE. The CDR3 extends over 16 amino acids. The V segment lost 3 bases and the J segment 2 bases; nucleotides outside the gene matches: 8. The DNA of the CDR3 is TGTGCCAGCAGCGCCTCACAGGGGTTGACTGGAAACACCATATATTTT. It codes for CASSASQGLTGNTIYF.

The V gene is TRBV5-1, the J gene TRBJ1-2; 7 bases are a match to TRBD1. The CDR3 is 15 residues long. The germline CDR1 and CDR2 sequences are SGHRS and YFSETQ. V lost 0 bases and J lost 8; bases outside the gene matches: 10. CDR3 bases: TGCGCCAGCAGCTTGGCCGGGACAGTTACCAGAGGCTACACCTTC. Its protein product is CASSLAGTVTRGYTF.

This clone came up a few times. The rearrangement links TRBV28 to TRBJ1-6, with TRBD1 as a possible D gene (6 bases). Germline CDR1 reads MDHEN; CDR2 reads SYDVKM. Deletions cut 2 bases from V and 7 bases from J, with 12 bases between. This CDR3 is built from 15 residues. The CDR3 sequence: CASSLTGHFNSPLHF. The DNA for the CDR3 is TGTGCCAGCAGTTTAACGGGACACTTCAATTCACCCCTCCACTTT.

The V call is TRBV6-2 or TRBV6-3, the J call TRBJ1-5; 9 bases align to TRBD1. Trimming cost V 6 bases and J 4 bases; bases outside gene matches: 7. The CDR3 runs to 15 residues. CDR1 MNHEY and CDR2 SVGEGT come from the germline V gene. The CDR3 reads CASSRGQGYNQPQHF. CDR3 DNA: TGTGCCAGCAGCCGGGGACAGGGCTATAATCAGCCCCAGCATTTT.

V gene TRBV18 combines with J gene TRBJ1-4; no definite D call. CDR3 length equals 17 residues. Looked up from germline, CDR1 is KGHSH and CDR2 is LQKENI. Trimming stripped 2 bases from V and 3 bases from J, with 16 bases between. CDR3 coding DNA: TGTGCCAGCTCACCAGGCACCTCCCCGAGGTCTAATGAAAAACTGTTTTTT. This translates into CASSPGTSPRSNEKLFF.

This sequence joins TRBV25-1 and TRBJ2-7; TRBD2 matches 8 bases. The CDR3 extends over 14 amino acids. Trimming cost V 2 bases and J 3 bases; bases outside gene matches: 3. Germline-derived CDR1 and CDR2 are MGHDK and SYGVNS. CDR3 residues: CASSELTSGYEQYF. The CDR3 bases are TGTGCCAGCAGTGAACTTACTAGCGGCTACGAGCAGTACTTC.

V and J are TRBV19 and TRBJ1-1, with a possible D match to TRBD1 (5 bases). In germline, CDR1 is LNHDA, CDR2 SQIVND (reference sequence). The CDR3 is 14 residues long. The V end was cut by 6 bases, the J end by 3 bases, with 14 bases between. This chain's CDR3 is CASRTVWGDTEAFF. The CDR3 bases are TGTGCCAGTAGGACAGTTTGGGGTGACACTGAAGCTTTCTTT. The full variable domain, completed using reference TRBV19 and TRBJ1-1, is DGGITQSPKYLFRKEGQNVTLSCEQNLNHDAMYWYRQDPGQGLRLIYYSQIVNDFQKGDIAEGYSVSREKKESFPLTVTSAQKNPTAFYLCASRTVWGDTEAFFGQGTRLTVV.

V and J are TRBV2 and TRBJ1-2; D remains ambiguous. This CDR3 region has 16 residues. V dropped 4 bases and J dropped 0 bases, with 15 bases sitting between them. Germline V lookup: CDR1 SNHLY, CDR2 FYNNEI. The CDR3 nucleotides read TGTGCCAGCAGTGCCTCGAGGGTCCGTACTAACTATGGCTACACCTTC. Encoded protein: CASSASRVRTNYGYTF.

This rearrangement joins TRBV5-1 to TRBJ2-1; 11 bases agree with TRBD2. The CDR3 has 13 amino acids. With 6 bases clipped from V and 14 bases from J, the junction kept 10 bases outside the gene matches. The germline V gene has CDR1 SGHRS and CDR2 YFSETQ. CDR3 loop: CASTEVAGGREFF. The CDR3 DNA is TGCGCCAGCACGGAGGTAGCGGGAGGGCGGGAGTTCTTC.